This is a list of T cell receptor beta chains from one sample in a study of T cell responses to AZD1222 COVID-19 vaccine. Here immunoSEQ multiplex PCR was the method, and the copy in TCRdb shows in-frame clones only, minus some. Among about 110,000 clones, 75% to 90% were seen once, and the ten largest hold 4.5% to 6.5%. The sequenced sample was peripheral blood, obtained on day 0 of AZD1222 vaccination. The receptors were sampled from an adult in good health. CDR3s include the opening cysteine and the closing phenylalanine or tryptophan. D genes are given only for firm matches. Rows may omit the clone size; those that give it use once, few, many or a size class.

cdr3_nt | cdr3_aa | d_call | j_call | clone_size | v_call
TGCGCCAGCACCTCCGGACAGGGGACCACTGAAGCTTTCTTT | CASTSGQGTTEAFF | TRBD1 | TRBJ1-1 | NA | TRBV10-1
TGTGCCACCAGCAGAGATGCGGCCCCTGAACCCCAGCATTTT | CATSRDAAPEPQHF | NA | TRBJ1-5 | once | TRBV15
TGTGCCAGCGAGGCTAATGGGAACACTGAAGCTTTCTTT | CASEANGNTEAFF | NA | TRBJ1-1 | NA | TRBV6-5
TGTGCCAGCAGTTTACTCTATGGCTACACCTTC | CASSLLYGYTF | NA | TRBJ1-2 | NA | TRBV12-3/TRBV12-4
TGTGCCAGCAGGAAGACAGGGTCCGGTCAGCCCCAGCATTTT | CASRKTGSGQPQHF | TRBD1 | TRBJ1-5 | NA | TRBV6-5
TGTGCCAGCAGCTTCCTGACTAGTAGCTACGAGCAGTACTTC | CASSFLTSSYEQYF | NA | TRBJ2-7 | NA | TRBV7-2
TGTGCCAGCAGTTACTCGAGTCCGAGGAGCAATCAGCCCCAGCATTTT | CASSYSSPRSNQPQHF | NA | TRBJ1-5 | NA | TRBV6-6
TGTGCCAGCAGCTCCACACGGGTGTCGGCGGATACGCAGTATTTT | CASSSTRVSADTQYF | NA | TRBJ2-3 | NA | TRBV7-2
TGTGCCAGCAGTCTCTTGTGGGCCGATGAGCAGTTCTTC | CASSLLWADEQFF | NA | TRBJ2-1 | NA | TRBV27
TGTGCCATCACCCGGGACAGGGGGACGAGGGGCTACACCTTC | CAITRDRGTRGYTF | TRBD1 | TRBJ1-2 | NA | TRBV10-3
TGTGCCAGCAGTTTCATCGGGGGGGACAGGGGCGCCGACGGCTATGGCTACACCTTC | CASSFIGGDRGADGYGYTF | TRBD1 | TRBJ1-2 | NA | TRBV6-2/TRBV6-3
TGTGCCTGGAGTGCGGGATTCTATGGCTACACCTTC | CAWSAGFYGYTF | NA | TRBJ1-2 | NA | TRBV30
TGTGCCAGCAGCCGATTGGGGGCAACTAATGAAAAACTGTTTTTT | CASSRLGATNEKLFF | NA | TRBJ1-4 | few | TRBV3-1/TRBV3-2
TGTGCCAGCAGTTTATTTTCGCGGGACACCGGGGAGCTGTTTTTT | CASSLFSRDTGELFF | NA | TRBJ2-2 | NA | TRBV27
TGTGCCAGCTCGCCCGGGTATACGGGACAGGGGGCGCTCGGGGAGCTGTTTTTT | CASSPGYTGQGALGELFF | TRBD1 | TRBJ2-2 | NA | TRBV19
TGTGCCAGCTCACAATCACAGGGTAGGGCTGAAGCTTTCTTT | CASSQSQGRAEAFF | NA | TRBJ1-1 | NA | TRBV18
TGCGCCAGCAGCCAAGATCCCAGCTACAATGAGCAGTTCTTC | CASSQDPSYNEQFF | NA | TRBJ2-1 | NA | TRBV4-1
TGTGCCAGCAGCTCAACCAGATTCACTGAAGCTTTCTTT | CASSSTRFTEAFF | NA | TRBJ1-1 | NA | TRBV11-3
TGTGCCAGCAGTGTTCAGGGGGGGGCCGCAGATACGCAGTATTTT | CASSVQGGAADTQYF | NA | TRBJ2-3 | NA | TRBV2
TGTGCCATCAGCCGGACAGGGGGCCGGACTGAAGCTTTCTTT | CAISRTGGRTEAFF | TRBD1 | TRBJ1-1 | NA | TRBV10-3
TGCAGTGCTAGTTCCCCCGACAGGGGATACAATGAGCAGTTCTTC | CSASSPDRGYNEQFF | TRBD1 | TRBJ2-1 | NA | TRBV20-1
TGTGCCAGCAGCCCGGGACAGGAGAGGAATGAGCAGTTCTTC | CASSPGQERNEQFF | TRBD1 | TRBJ2-1 | NA | TRBV5-4
TGTGCCAGCCGGGGCCCCAATCAGCCCCAGCATTTT | CASRGPNQPQHF | NA | TRBJ1-5 | NA | TRBV19
TGTGCCAGCAGCTTGGCCGGGGACAGGGGCGCCTATGGCTACACCTTC | CASSLAGDRGAYGYTF | TRBD1 | TRBJ1-2 | NA | TRBV5-4
TGTGCCAGCAGCAAAGGAGGGAGGGCCACAGATACGCAGTATTTT | CASSKGGRATDTQYF | NA | TRBJ2-3 | NA | TRBV21-1
TGTGCCAGCAGTTACTCAGTCACTGGAAACACCATATATTTT | CASSYSVTGNTIYF | NA | TRBJ1-3 | NA | TRBV6-5
TGTGCCACCACTCAACAGGGGGGAGGGTACAATGAGCAGTTCTTC | CATTQQGGGYNEQFF | NA | TRBJ2-1 | NA | TRBV15
TGTGCCAGCAGTGAAGAGCACAGGGGGGGCACCGGGGAGCTGTTTTTT | CASSEEHRGGTGELFF | NA | TRBJ2-2 | NA | TRBV6-4
TGTGCCGCTTCCTCCCAGGTTTCGTACGAGCAGTACTTC | CAASSQVSYEQYF | NA | TRBJ2-7 | NA | TRBV6-5
TGTGCCAGCAGCCCCAGGGGGGCAGGGTTGACCACCGGGGAGCTGTTTTTT | CASSPRGAGLTTGELFF | NA | TRBJ2-2 | NA | TRBV3-1/TRBV3-2
TGCAGCGTCCGGGAAAGTCCTAATGAAAAACTGTTTTTT | CSVRESPNEKLFF | NA | TRBJ1-4 | once | TRBV29-1
TGCAGCGTTGGGTGGGGAGAGGGCTACGAGCAGTACTTC | CSVGWGEGYEQYF | NA | TRBJ2-7 | NA | TRBV29-1
TGTGCCAGCAGCCAAGCGCCGGGACGCCATGAAGGCTTGAACACTGAAGCTTTCTTT | CASSQAPGRHEGLNTEAFF | NA | TRBJ1-1 | once | TRBV14
TGTGCCAGTAGTAGCCGGGACAGATATGAAAAACTGTTTTTT | CASSSRDRYEKLFF | TRBD1 | TRBJ1-4 | NA | TRBV19
TGTGCCAGCAGTGCCAACCGGGACAGCCGCTTAAACACTGAAGCTTTCTTT | CASSANRDSRLNTEAFF | TRBD1 | TRBJ1-1 | NA | TRBV6-1
TGTGCCAGCAGCCACCAAGACGCCGGGGGCCCTGAAGCTTTCTTT | CASSHQDAGGPEAFF | NA | TRBJ1-1 | NA | TRBV14
TGTGCCAGCTCACCACCGTACAGGGTAGGCGATGGCTACACCTTC | CASSPPYRVGDGYTF | NA | TRBJ1-2 | NA | TRBV18
TGTGCCATCAGGGCCGCGGGACTAGCAAAAGGGCGCTCCTACAATGAGCAGTTCTTC | CAIRAAGLAKGRSYNEQFF | TRBD2 | TRBJ2-1 | NA | TRBV10-3
TGTGCCAGCAGCCTACGGGACAGAAACTCCTACGAGCAGTACTTC | CASSLRDRNSYEQYF | TRBD1 | TRBJ2-7 | NA | TRBV7-2
TGTGCCAGCAGTCGACCGCGTACCGGGGCCAATGAGCAGTTCTTC | CASSRPRTGANEQFF | NA | TRBJ2-1 | NA | TRBV27